This T cell receptor beta chain was captured in a study of T cells expressing NK-cell markers. About this clonotype: Its target is not known.

Study-wide results and limits: HCMV specificity of expanded NKG2C+ T cell clones remained unclear.

TCRdb re-called the 5' RACE reads, yielding one record per CDR3 amino acid sequence without DNA. The sample holds 300,000 to 450,000 distinct CDR3 sequences. Germline V gene sequence: CDR1 SGHAT, CDR2 FQDESV (reference sequence). This CDR3 is 16 amino acids long. The genes are TRBV11-1 and TRBJ2-4; checking the TCRdb D call of TRBD1 is not possible without DNA. The clonotype comes from a man aged 18 to 69 in good health. The sequencing input was blood T cells: a sorted CD56 or NKG2C T cell subset, CD4+ or CD8+ T cells, or bulk PBMC T cells (not recorded which). The CDR3 is CASSLAAGGVGNIQYF.